This T cell receptor (beta chain) was sequenced for a study of T-cell memory formation after mild COVID-19 (dated by TCRdb to about 2021). Turning to the overall study: TCR sequence clusters from the two donors were found to be largely donor specific. In a couple of donors, T-cell clones that expanded and contracted after mild COVID-19 were followed by sequencing TCRalpha and TCRbeta repertoires longitudinally. The cohort comprised two young, previously healthy adult volunteers, one female and one male.

Sequences SGHRS (CDR1) and YFSETQ (CDR2) are obtained from the germline V gene. Spanning cysteine to phenylalanine, the CDR3 consists of 15 amino acids. The sequence is cut down to CDR3 DNA, 45 bases in frame from base 1. V gives up 4 bases and J gives up 1 base, and the segment between their germline ends measures 14 bases. Ficoll-Paque density gradient centrifugation was the method used to isolate PBMCs. Points the paper makes about the study in general: SARS-CoV-2 specificity was not confirmed for the second-wave clones peaking on day 37. From day 15 to 85, contracting clones showed balanced CD4/CD8 phenotypes, whereas a second wave of clones that expanded from day 15 to 37 leaned towards CD4+. Contracting CD4+ clones were found mainly in CM and EM memory subsets, while CD8+ clones were enriched in EMRA. The study covered only a couple of mild cases, and larger cohorts including severe cases with pre-infection samples were considered necessary. The detection of some responding clones in pre-infection memory suggests that pre-existing cross-reactive memory T cells joined the SARS-CoV-2 response.

Only one count was recorded for this clonotype. There is no known antigen for this receptor. Nothing much larger sits one base from this clone, and base qualities are not available. Sequencing relied on an Illumina NovaSeq 6000. cDNA libraries for TCRalpha and TCRbeta were prepared by 5'RACE using constant-segment primers, with sample barcodes and unique molecular identifiers added. Trizol reagent was used to extract RNA from every sample. The libraries were amplified in two PCR steps, and the second step added a second sample barcode and Illumina TruSeq adapters. Sequencing of the libraries was done on an Illumina NovaSeq, producing 2 x 150 bp paired-end reads. From the authors' description of their analysis: Demultiplexing of reads and collapsing into UMI-guided consensus sequences were performed with migec v1.2.7. Using mixcr v2.1.11, UMI consensuses were aligned to TRA and TRB V and J templates and then assembled into clonotypes. A clonotype was counted as expanded or contracted only if both edgeR and NoisET called the change significant, with noise models trained on biological replicates. For edgeR calls, a false discovery rate-adjusted p below 0.01 and a log2 fold-change threshold of 1 were applied. As an exploratory analysis of dynamics, max-normalized trajectories of the 1000 most abundant clonotypes were examined by PCA with hierarchical clustering. Separately sequenced CD4+ and CD8+ repertoires were used to assign a CD4 or CD8 phenotype to each responding clone. TCRdb cleaned the public reads at Q25 with fastp, built clones with MiXCR and kept in-frame beta chains. Under each unique CDR3 protein, matching rows form one entry showing the most common genes and DNA. TCRdb, not the authors, supplied the V and J calls. The sample data list approximately 190,000 distinct CDR3 sequences, and approximately 20% of these were observed just once. 2% to 3% of the sample rests with the top ten.

Sequencing was performed on PBMCs or a T cell subset sorted from them (not recorded which). Rearrangement joined TRBV5-1 to TRBJ1-1, with no reliable assignment of the D segment. The sequence derives from an adult woman who had mild COVID-19 (a few samples of this study predate the infection). The sample titles of this study are shuffled in the database, so cell type and time point are left out; the donor was told from shared clones. Read as DNA, the sequence is TGCGCCAGCAGCCCCAACTCACGGCAGAACACTGAAGCTTTCTTT. The encoded protein is CASSPNSRQNTEAFF.